Listed below are T cell receptor beta chains from one sample, sequenced in a study of T cells in Graves' hyperthyroidism and ophthalmopathy. TCRdb used MiXCR to reprocess the multiplex PCR reads, holding one entry per CDR3 protein. The sample shows approximately 510,000 distinct CDR3 sequences, roughly 20% of them seen only once. Sequencing was carried out using blood. The receptors were sampled from a man aged 18 to 29 with Graves' hyperthyroidism. CDR3s include the opening cysteine and the closing phenylalanine or tryptophan. The order of the fields is J gene, V gene, CDR3 protein.

>TRBJ2-5|TRBV11-2
CASSWQPQETQYF
>TRBJ2-7|TRBV7-8
CASSIWWDNSYEQYF
>TRBJ2-5|TRBV20-1
CSASRGVPRETQYF
>TRBJ1-1|TRBV9
CASSVAGDTEAFF
>TRBJ2-2|TRBV5-1
CASSFPDRNTGELFF
>TRBJ2-5|TRBV15
CATSRDDQETQYF
>TRBJ2-5|TRBV24-1
CATSDARTYQETQYF
>TRBJ1-5|TRBV20-1
CSASTGARQPQHF
>TRBJ1-2|TRBV12-3/TRBV12-4
CASRGRGEYGYTF
>TRBJ2-7|TRBV12-3/TRBV12-4
CASSSGRGAYEQYF
>TRBJ2-7|TRBV5-1
CASSLYVAYEQYF
>TRBJ1-1|TRBV9
CACSVDRANTEAFF
>TRBJ2-7|TRBV9
CASSSSGTGFSEQYF
>TRBJ2-7|TRBV6-5
CASSYLAGGPAYEQYF
>TRBJ2-7|TRBV28
CASSPPGQHEQHF
>TRBJ2-7|TRBV20-1
CSAREDRDYEQYF
>TRBJ2-5|TRBV6-5
CASSYASGTSETQYF
>TRBJ1-1|TRBV15
CATSSPPPPLGTEAFF
>TRBJ1-5|TRBV20-1
CSVSGEHF
>TRBJ2-2|TRBV12-3/TRBV12-4
CASTLWGRNRTGELFF
>TRBJ1-1|TRBV11-2
CASSWAANTEAFF
>TRBJ2-7|TRBV20-1
CSAPLSPGGFYEQYF
>TRBJ1-1|TRBV7-8
CASSSRDPGQMNTEAFF
>TRBJ1-5|TRBV4-1
CASSQDGGQGGNQPQHF
>TRBJ2-7|TRBV25-1
CASSGSGAGGLYEQYF
>TRBJ1-1|TRBV20-1
CSARPEETLRTEAFF
>TRBJ2-7|TRBV20-1
CSARGSAGLYEQYF
>TRBJ1-1|TRBV5-5
CASSFGPTSEEAFF
>TRBJ1-5|TRBV6-1
CATRQENQPQHF
>TRBJ2-7|TRBV2
CASGGSYEQYF
>TRBJ1-1|TRBV10-3
CAISGQGTYTEAFF
>TRBJ1-3|TRBV7-8
CASSFRDGGSSGNTIYF
>TRBJ2-7|TRBV9
CASSVELGGSEQYF
>TRBJ1-6|TRBV6-5
CASSLALGGYYNSPLHF
>TRBJ1-3|TRBV19
CAAGYSGNTIYF
>TRBJ2-2|TRBV12-3/TRBV12-4
CASILNWISGTGELFF
>TRBJ1-5|TRBV27
CASSFKGGPNQPQHF
>TRBJ1-2|TRBV11-2
CASSLSPPGGDVSYGYTF
>TRBJ1-1|TRBV5-1
CASRKDVNTEAFF
>TRBJ1-1|TRBV30
CAWSRTVNTEAFF
>TRBJ1-2|TRBV20-1
CSARDPRGYGYTF
>TRBJ1-1|TRBV12-3/TRBV12-4
CATGRSQGGRGAFF
>TRBJ1-6|TRBV27
CASSSGDGGYNSPLHF
>TRBJ1-2|TRBV19
CASSSHERGYTF
>TRBJ2-2|TRBV19
CASTADLLTGELFF
>TRBJ1-1|TRBV18
CASSPQQGTEAFF